Shown below are 10 T cell receptor beta chains from a single sample sequenced in a study of blood T cell repertoires in COVID-19. Assay: immunoSEQ multiplex PCR; the TCRdb copy retains only in-frame clones and omits some. The table has 210,000 or so clones, roughly 80% seen once. The sequenced material came from peripheral blood. The receptors here all came from a woman over 75 with acute or convalescent COVID-19.

The chain links TRBV2 to TRBJ1-6, with D maybe TRBD1 (6 bases). Looked up from germline, CDR1 is SNHLY and CDR2 is FYNNEI. V lost 4 bases, J lost 11 bases, and 18 bases lay in between. The CDR3 is 15 amino acids. CDR3 sequence reads: CASSARGSADTPLHF. The CDR3 DNA follows: TGTGCCAGCAGTGCAAGGGGGTCGGCCGACACACCCCTCCACTTT.

The J gene is TRBJ2-5, the V gene TRBV5-6; TRBD1 matches 7 bases. This CDR3 is built from 15 residues. Germline loops: CDR1 SGHDT, CDR2 YYEEEE. V shed 4 bases, J shed 7 bases, and the junction held 13 bases outside the gene matches. The CDR3 here is CASSAGTAPWGTQYF. CDR3 DNA sequence: TGTGCCAGCAGCGCCGGGACAGCCCCTTGGGGGACCCAGTACTTC.

As concerns this clone: This sample also contains other DNA sequences that code for the same CDR3. The rearrangement links TRBV5-1 to TRBJ2-5, with a weak D call TRBD2 (6 bases). Trimming removed 0 bases from V and 5 bases from J, with 14 bases in between. The length of the CDR3 is 15 residues. Germline V gene data show CDR1 as SGHRS and CDR2 as YFSETQ. The CDR3 loop is CASSLAQGGGETQYF. CDR3 sequence (DNA): TGCGCCAGCAGCTTGGCGCAGGGAGGTGGGGAGACCCAGTACTTC.

V usage is TRBV30 and J usage is TRBJ1-2; 8 nucleotides agree with TRBD1. The CDR3 totals 16 residues. The germline CDR1 and CDR2 sequences are GTSNPN and SVGIG (reference sequence). The V gene end was trimmed by 2 bases and the J gene end by 3 bases; junction bases not matched to a gene: 11. CDR3 region: CAWSPLSSGGDYGYTF. The CDR3 nucleotides are TGTGCCTGGAGTCCTCTATCGTCAGGGGGCGACTATGGCTACACCTTC.

This clone was detected only once. The rearrangement uses TRBV12-5 and TRBJ1-4; D ambiguous. V dropped 8 bases and J dropped 0 bases, with 7 bases sitting between them. Germline values: CDR1 LGHNT, CDR2 FRNRAP. The CDR3 spans 13 residues. The CDR3, as DNA: TGTGCTAGTCAACAGCCAACTAATGAAAAACTGTTTTTT. Protein: CASQQPTNEKLFF. Filled out from reference TRBV12-5 and TRBJ1-4, the complete variable domain reads DARVTQTPRHKVTEMGQEVTMRCQPILGHNTVFWYRQTMMQGLELLAYFRNRAPLDDSGMPKDRFSAEMPDATLATLKIQPSEPRDSAVYFCASQQPTNEKLFFGSGTQLSVL.

This sequence joins TRBV12-5 and TRBJ1-3; weak D call: TRBD1 (6 bases). With 1 base removed from V and 1 base from J, the gap between germline ends came to 11 bases. There are 16 residues in the CDR3. CDR1 is LGHNT and CDR2 is FRNRAP in the germline V gene. CDR3 sequence: CASGLATQGSGNTIYF. CDR3 nucleotide sequence: TGTGCTAGTGGTTTGGCCACTCAGGGGTCTGGAAACACCATATATTTT.

The chain combines TRBV7-9 with TRBJ1-1; D ambiguous. The CDR3 loop spans 14 amino acids. Germline CDR1 is SEHNR and CDR2 is FQNEAQ (reference sequence). V was cut by 3 bases and J by 3 bases, with 11 bases left in between. The CDR3 sequence: CASSLRSGYTEAFF. DNA for the CDR3: TGTGCCAGCAGCTTGAGGTCGGGTTACACTGAAGCTTTCTTT.

This chain links TRBV6-6 with TRBJ1-6; no reliable D call. Germline CDR1 and CDR2: MNHNY and SVGAGI (reference sequence). The CDR3 spans 16 residues. The V end was cut by 5 bases, the J end by 0 bases, with 11 bases between. The CDR3 here is CASSLDGSSYNSPLHF. For the CDR3, the DNA is TGTGCCAGCAGTCTCGACGGGAGCTCCTATAATTCACCCCTCCACTTT.

The chain carries TRBV19 and TRBJ1-5; a possible D gene is TRBD1 (5 bases). The V gene lost 9 bases and the J gene lost 6 bases, with 24 bases spanning the gap. The CDR3 runs 16 residues. From germline, CDR1 is LNHDA and CDR2 SQIVND (reference sequence). The CDR3, as DNA: TGTGCCAGCCCGCCTCCCGGGGGTCAGGTAGGTCAGCCCCAGCATTTT. It codes for CASPPPGGQVGQPQHF.

The V call is TRBV10-3, the J call TRBJ2-2; a possible D gene is TRBD2 (6 bases). Trimming shortened V by 5 bases and J by 0 bases, and 13 bases separated the two germline ends. This CDR3 spans 16 amino acids. The germline V gene has CDR1 ENHRY and CDR2 SYGVKD. The CDR3 sequence: CAISRDWGSNTGELFF. The CDR3, as DNA: TGTGCCATCAGTAGGGACTGGGGTTCGAACACCGGGGAGCTGTTTTTT.